This T cell receptor beta chain derives from a study of blood T cells in healthy people across ages. Study outcomes and limitations: More naive CD4+ cells and higher diversity marked long-lived donors relative to aged donors. Unknown donor CMV status possibly confounded expanded clonotype changes.

Germline CDR1 and CDR2: SGHRS and YFSETQ. The length of the CDR3 is 14 residues. A second PCR, run for about 6 to 11 cycles, used a sample-barcoded 5' primer plus a J-beta primer mix. TCRdb passed the 5' RACE reads through MiXCR, listing each CDR3 protein once. Of about a million distinct CDR3 sequences in the sample, roughly half were seen once. Each sample yielded at least 6 million isolated PBMCs. Note on this clonotype: The antigen is undetermined. This may be a read error: a much more frequent sequence differs by one nucleotide.

This chain links TRBV5-1 with TRBJ2-5, with TRBD1 matching over 7 bases. The end of the DNA aligns better with TRBJ2-1, so the J call may be wrong. The sample consisted of blood. This clonotype was sampled from a woman between 55 and 75 years old in good health. CDR3 region: CASSPGQAQETQFF. CDR3 bases: TGCGCCAGCAGCCCTGGACAGGCTCAAGAGACCCAGTTCTTC.